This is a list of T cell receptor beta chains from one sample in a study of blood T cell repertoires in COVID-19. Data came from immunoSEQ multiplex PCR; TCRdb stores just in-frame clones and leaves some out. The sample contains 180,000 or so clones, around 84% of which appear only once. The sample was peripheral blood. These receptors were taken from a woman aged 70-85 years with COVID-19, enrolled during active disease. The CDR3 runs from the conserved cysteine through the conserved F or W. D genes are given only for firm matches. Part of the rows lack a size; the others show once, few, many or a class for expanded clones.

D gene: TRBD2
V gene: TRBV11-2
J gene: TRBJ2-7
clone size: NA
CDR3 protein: CASSFGLADYEQYF
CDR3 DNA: TGTGCCAGCAGCTTTGGACTAGCGGACTACGAGCAGTACTTC

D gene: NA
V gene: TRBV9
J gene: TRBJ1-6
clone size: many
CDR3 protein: CASSVDGLESPLHF
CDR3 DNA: TGTGCCAGCAGCGTAGACGGTCTTGAGTCACCCCTCCACTTT

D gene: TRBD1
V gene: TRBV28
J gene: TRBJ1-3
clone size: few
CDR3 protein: CASSFGQGVENTIYF
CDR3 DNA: TGTGCCAGCAGTTTCGGACAGGGGGTAGAGAACACCATATATTTT

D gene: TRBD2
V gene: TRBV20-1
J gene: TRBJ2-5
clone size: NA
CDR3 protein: CSASLAGQETQYF
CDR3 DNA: TGCAGTGCTAGTTTAGCGGGGCAAGAGACCCAGTACTTC

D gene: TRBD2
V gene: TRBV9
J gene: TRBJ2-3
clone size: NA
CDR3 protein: CASSIGTSGNRDTQYF
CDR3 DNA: TGTGCCAGCAGCATCGGGACTAGCGGGAATCGAGATACGCAGTATTTT

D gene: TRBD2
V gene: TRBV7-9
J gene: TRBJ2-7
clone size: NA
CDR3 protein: CASSLIETSGRVRYEQYF
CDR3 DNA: TGTGCCAGCAGCTTAATTGAGACTAGCGGAAGAGTTAGATACGAGCAGTACTTC

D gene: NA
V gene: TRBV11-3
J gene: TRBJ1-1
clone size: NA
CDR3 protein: CASSALGNTEAFF
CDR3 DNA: TGTGCCAGCAGCGCCCTAGGGAACACTGAAGCTTTCTTT

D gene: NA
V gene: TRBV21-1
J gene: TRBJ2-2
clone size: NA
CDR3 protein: CASILRWPGELFF
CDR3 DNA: TGTGCCAGCATCTTGAGGTGGCCCGGGGAGCTGTTTTTT

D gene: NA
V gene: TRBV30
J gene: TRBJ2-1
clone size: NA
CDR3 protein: CAWSGDSHNEQFF
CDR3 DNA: TGTGCCTGGAGTGGGGACTCCCACAATGAGCAGTTCTTC

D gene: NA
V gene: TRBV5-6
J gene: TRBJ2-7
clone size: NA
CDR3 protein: CASSAGHYEQYF
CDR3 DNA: TGTGCCAGCAGCGCGGGCCACTACGAGCAGTACTTC

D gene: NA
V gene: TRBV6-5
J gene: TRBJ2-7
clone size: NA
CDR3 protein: CASRPRGGASYEQYF
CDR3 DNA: TGTGCCAGCAGACCTAGGGGGGGCGCCTCCTACGAGCAGTACTTC

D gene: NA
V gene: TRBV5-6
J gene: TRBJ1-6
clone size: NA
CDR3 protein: CASSLVEGQGNSPLHF
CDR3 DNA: TGTGCCAGCAGCTTGGTAGAGGGGCAGGGGAATTCACCCCTCCACTTT

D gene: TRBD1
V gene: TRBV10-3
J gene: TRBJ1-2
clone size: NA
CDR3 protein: CAISPGQGIGGYTF
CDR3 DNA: TGTGCCATCAGCCCGGGACAGGGGATTGGTGGCTACACCTTC

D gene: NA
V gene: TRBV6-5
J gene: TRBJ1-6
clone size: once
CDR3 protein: CAVTPPGEESPLHF
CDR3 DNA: TGTGCCGTTACGCCTCCGGGAGAGGAATCACCCCTCCACTTT

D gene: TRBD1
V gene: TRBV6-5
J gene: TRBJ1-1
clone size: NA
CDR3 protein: CATQPGQGATEAFF
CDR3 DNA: TGTGCCACCCAACCGGGACAGGGGGCTACTGAAGCTTTCTTT

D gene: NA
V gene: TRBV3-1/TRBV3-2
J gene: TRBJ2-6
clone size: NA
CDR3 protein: CASSRQYSGANVLTF
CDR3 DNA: TGTGCCAGCAGCCGACAGTACTCTGGGGCCAACGTCCTGACTTTC

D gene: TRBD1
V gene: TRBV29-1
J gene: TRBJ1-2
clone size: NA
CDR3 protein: CSAQEGARGGYTF
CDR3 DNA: TGCAGCGCCCAAGAGGGGGCGAGAGGTGGCTACACCTTC

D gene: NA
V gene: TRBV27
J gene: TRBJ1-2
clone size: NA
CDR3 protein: CASSFLTGPYGYTF
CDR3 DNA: TGTGCCAGCAGTTTCCTCACAGGGCCTTATGGCTACACCTTC

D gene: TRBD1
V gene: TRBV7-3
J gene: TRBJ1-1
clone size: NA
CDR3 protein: CASSLQGDTEAFF
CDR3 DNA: TGTGCCAGCAGCTTACAGGGGGACACTGAAGCTTTCTTT

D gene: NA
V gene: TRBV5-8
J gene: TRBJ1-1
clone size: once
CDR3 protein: CASSLLGANTEAFF
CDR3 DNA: TGTGCCAGCAGCTTGTTAGGGGCCAATACTGAAGCTTTCTTT

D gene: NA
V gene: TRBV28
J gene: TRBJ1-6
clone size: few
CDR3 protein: CASNQGTFPLHF
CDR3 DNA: TGTGCCAGCAACCAGGGAACTTTCCCCCTCCACTTT

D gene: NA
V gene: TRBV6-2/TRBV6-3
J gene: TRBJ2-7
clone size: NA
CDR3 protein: CASSYTPLAGSLYEQYF
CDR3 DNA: TGTGCCAGCAGTTACACCCCCTTGGCGGGATCTCTCTACGAGCAGTACTTC

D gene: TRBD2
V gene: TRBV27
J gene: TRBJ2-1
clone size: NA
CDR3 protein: CASKGITSGTHEQFF
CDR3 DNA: TGTGCCAGCAAAGGTATTACTAGCGGGACCCATGAGCAGTTCTTC

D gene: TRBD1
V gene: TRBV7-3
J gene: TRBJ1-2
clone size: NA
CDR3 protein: CASSLWDRGRAGYTF
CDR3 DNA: TGTGCCAGCAGCTTATGGGACAGGGGGCGAGCTGGCTACACCTTC

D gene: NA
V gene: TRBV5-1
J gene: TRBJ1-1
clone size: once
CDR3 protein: CASSLETALNTEAFF
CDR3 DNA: TGCGCCAGCAGCTTGGAGACAGCCCTGAACACTGAAGCTTTCTTT

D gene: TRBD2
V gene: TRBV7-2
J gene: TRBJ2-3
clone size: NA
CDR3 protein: CASSLSAGGGDTQYF
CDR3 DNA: TGTGCCAGCAGCTTATCAGCGGGGGGGGGAGATACGCAGTATTTT

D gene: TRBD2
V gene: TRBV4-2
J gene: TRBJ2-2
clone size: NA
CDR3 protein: CASSQARGRVGELFF
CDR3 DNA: TGTGCCAGCAGCCAAGCCCGCGGGAGGGTCGGGGAGCTGTTTTTT

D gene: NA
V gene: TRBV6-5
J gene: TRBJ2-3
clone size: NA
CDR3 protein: CAGRTDTQYF
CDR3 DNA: TGTGCGGGGCGTACAGATACGCAGTATTTT

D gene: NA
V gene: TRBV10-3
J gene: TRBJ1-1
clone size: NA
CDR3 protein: CAISTGNSEAFF
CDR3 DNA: TGTGCCATCAGTACAGGGAATAGTGAAGCTTTCTTT

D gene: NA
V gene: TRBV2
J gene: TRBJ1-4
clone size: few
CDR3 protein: CAITVLEKLFF
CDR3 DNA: TGTGCAATCACGGTCCTCGAAAAACTGTTTTTT

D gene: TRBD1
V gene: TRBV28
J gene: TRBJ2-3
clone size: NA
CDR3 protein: CASSFPGQITDTQYF
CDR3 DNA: TGTGCCAGCAGTTTCCCGGGACAGATCACAGATACGCAGTATTTT

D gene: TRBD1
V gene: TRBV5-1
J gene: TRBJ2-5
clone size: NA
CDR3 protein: CASSLGKGTVAGETQYF
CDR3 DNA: TGCGCCAGCAGCTTGGGCAAAGGGACAGTTGCAGGAGAGACCCAGTACTTC

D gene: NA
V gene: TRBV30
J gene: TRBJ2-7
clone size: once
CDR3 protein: CAWSDFLGRPSSYEQYF
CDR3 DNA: TGTGCCTGGAGCGATTTCCTAGGGAGGCCTAGCTCCTACGAGCAGTACTTC

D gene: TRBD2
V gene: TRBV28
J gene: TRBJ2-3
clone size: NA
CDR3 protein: CASSSLAGSSQYF
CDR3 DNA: TGTGCCAGCAGTTCCTTAGCGGGAAGTTCGCAGTATTTT

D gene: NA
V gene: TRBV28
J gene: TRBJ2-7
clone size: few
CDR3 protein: CASSLRGMDEQYF
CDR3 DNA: TGTGCCAGCAGTTTAAGAGGGATGGACGAGCAGTACTTC